The 19 T cell receptor beta chains below were found in one sample sequenced in a study of molecular identifiers for immune sequencing clone quantification. TCRdb passed the PCR reads through MiXCR, listing each CDR3 protein once. The sample contains over 600,000 distinct CDR3 sequences, 20% of which appear only once. Sequenced input: naive CD8+ T cells from blood, with Jurkat cell RNA spiked in. Subset in this sample: FACS-sorted CD8+CD4-CCR7+CD45RA+ naive T cells. These receptors were collected from a human donor in good health. Some libraries in this study had Jurkat cell RNA spiked in.

This clonotype was counted a few times. The CDR3 DNA reads TGTGCCAGCACCCTGTTCACTAGCGGGGGCACAGATACGCAGTATTTT. Its protein is CASTLFTSGGTDTQYF. This chain links TRBV2 with TRBJ2-3, with 10 bases matching TRBD2. Germline-derived CDR1 and CDR2 are SNHLY and FYNNEI. The junction had 8 bases not matched to a gene; V was cut back by 7 bases and J by 1 base. This CDR3 is built from 16 residues.

This clonotype showed up many times. The chain carries TRBV20-1 and TRBJ2-7; 10 bases are shared with TRBD2. The V and J ends lost 1 base and 3 bases, in that order; junction bases with no gene match: 3. Germline V lookup: CDR1 DFQATT, CDR2 SNEGSKA (reference sequence). This CDR3 is 14 amino acids long. CDR3 in DNA: TGCAGTGCTAGAGTACTAGCGGGAAGCTACGAGCAGTACTTC. As protein: CSARVLAGSYEQYF.

This clonotype was found many times. The chain couples TRBV6-5 to TRBJ2-7; TRBD2 matches at 7 bases. Trimming at V came to 2 bases and at J to 2 bases, leaving 6 bases not matched to a gene. This CDR3 spans 15 amino acids. Per the germline V gene, CDR1 is MNHEY and CDR2 is SVGAGI. CDR3 protein: CASSYKSSGTYEQYF. The CDR3 DNA is TGTGCCAGCAGTTACAAGTCTAGCGGAACCTACGAGCAGTACTTC.

In this sample, this clonotype turned up many times. The chain uses TRBV4-3 and TRBJ1-4, with D uncertain. The V gene's germline CDR1 is LGHNA and CDR2 YSLEER. V gave up 3 bases and J gave up 2 bases, with 13 bases separating them. The CDR3 is 16 amino acids. CDR3 region: CASSQQGPRTNEKLFF. CDR3 DNA: TGCGCCAGCAGCCAGCAAGGCCCGAGGACTAATGAAAAACTGTTTTTT.

This clonotype appeared a few times. The genes are TRBV19 and TRBJ2-7; D remains ambiguous. Germline loops: CDR1 LNHDA, CDR2 SQIVND (reference sequence). The V and J ends lost 3 bases and 5 bases respectively, with 17 bases between them. The CDR3 loop spans 15 amino acids. The DNA for the CDR3 is TGTGCCAGTAGTATGAGGCAGCGCCACGACGACGAGCAGTACTTC. This translates into CASSMRQRHDDEQYF.

A few counts support this clonotype. The chain carries TRBV5-1 and TRBJ2-7; a possible D gene is TRBD1 (6 bases). V dropped 3 bases and J dropped 7 bases, with 26 bases sitting between them. The CDR3 runs to 17 residues. In germline, CDR1 is SGHRS, CDR2 YFSETQ. CDR3 loop: CASSSKDVGQKFGEQYF. The DNA for the CDR3 is TGCGCCAGCAGCTCAAAGGACGTTGGACAGAAGTTTGGGGAGCAGTACTTC.

This clonotype was observed many times. The V call is TRBV28, the J call TRBJ2-3; 7 positions match TRBD1. This CDR3 region has 18 residues. Germline CDR1 is MDHEN and CDR2 is SYDVKM. After removal of 5 bases from V and 1 base from J, the junction contained 15 bases not matched to a gene. Written as DNA, the CDR3 is TGTGCCAGCAGTACGCACTCGACAGGGAGTATGGGCACAGATACGCAGTATTTT. It specifies CASSTHSTGSMGTDTQYF.

This clonotype is a singleton in its sample. A read error is possible here, since a much larger clone lies one base away. The CDR3 reads CASSLGDNHYEQYV. CDR3 nucleotide sequence: TGTGCCAGCAGCTTGGGGGACAACCACTACGAGCAGTACGTC. The genes are TRBV5-3 and TRBJ2-7, with TRBD1 as a possible D gene (6 bases). TRBV5-3 is noted as an ORF with a role that remains uncertain. CDR3 length: 14 amino acids.

This clonotype was seen more than once but under ten times. The genes are TRBV7-2 and TRBJ1-2; D possibly corresponds to TRBD1 (6 bases). V was pared by 1 base and J by 8 bases, with 14 bases between. Germline V gene data show CDR1 as SGHTA and CDR2 as FQGNSA. The CDR3 has 14 residues. CDR3 sequence reads: CASSLEGGLGGYTF. DNA for the CDR3: TGTGCCAGCAGCTTAGAGGGGGGGCTGGGGGGCTACACCTTC.

Worth noting for this clonotype: A single base separates this from a much larger clone, so it may be a read error. The V call is TRBV29-1, the J call TRBJ1-1; 7 bases align to TRBD1. Per the germline V gene, CDR1 is SQVTM and CDR2 is ANQGSEA. The CDR3 spans 11 residues. The CDR3 region has the DNA TGCAACGTAGTTAGGGACAGTGAAGCTTTCTTT. Its translation is CNVVRDSEAFF.

This clonotype was counted at least ten times. V and J are TRBV7-6 and TRBJ2-5, with unresolved D. Germline V gene lookup returns CDR1 SGHVS and CDR2 FNYEAQ. This CDR3 contains 12 residues. Deletions cut 5 bases from V and 1 base from J, with 5 bases between. The CDR3 nucleotides read TGTGCCAGCAGCCCCTCCCAAGAGACCCAGTACTTC. Its translation is CASSPSQETQYF.

At least ten counts were recorded for this clonotype. This sequence joins TRBV12-3 or TRBV12-4 and TRBJ2-3; D might be TRBD2 (6 bases). The V and J ends lost 1 base and 3 bases respectively, with 11 bases between them. The CDR3 is 15 amino acids. CDR3 loop: CASSLGGGTTDTQYF. CDR3 bases: TGTGCCAGCAGTTTAGGTGGCGGGACGACAGATACGCAGTATTTT.

This clonotype was counted at least ten times. This sequence joins TRBV29-1 and TRBJ2-3, with D hard to call. Deletions cut 3 bases from V and 4 bases from J, with 17 bases between. CDR1 and CDR2 (germline): SQVTM, ANQGSEA. The CDR3 spans 15 residues. The CDR3 here is CSVDGLPRRADTQYF. The CDR3 bases are TGCAGCGTTGACGGGCTCCCCCGGCGCGCAGATACGCAGTATTTT.

About this clonotype: Given a much more abundant clone one base away, this may be a read error. The gene calls are TRBV14 and TRBJ1-2; the D is unclear. The ends were cut back, 0 bases at V and 3 bases at J, with 8 bases in the middle. Germline values: CDR1 SGHDN, CDR2 FVKESK. The CDR3 extends over 14 amino acids. Here the CDR3 reads CASSQEVRHYGYTF. The CDR3 DNA reads TGTGCCAGCAGCCAAGAAGTCAGGCACTATGGCTACACCTTC.

This clonotype was seen a few times. This sequence joins TRBV6-1 and TRBJ1-1; D not certain. The CDR3 extends over 16 amino acids. With 1 base removed from V and 0 bases from J, the gap between germline ends came to 12 bases. Germline assignment: CDR1 MNHNS and CDR2 SASEGT. CDR3 DNA: TGTGCCAGCAGTGAAGATGGTTTGAGGCTGAACACTGAAGCTTTCTTT. Encoded protein: CASSEDGLRLNTEAFF.

Comments on this clonotype: One end of the junction does not line up with germline, which may come from a read error. The rearrangement joins TRBV3-1 to TRBJ1-2; D gene ambiguous. Germline V CDR1 and CDR2: LGHDT, YNNKEL (reference sequence). There are 16 residues in the CDR3. In DNA form, the CDR3 reads TGTGCCAGCAGCCAAGATCAAGGACTAGGTAGCTATGGCTACACTTTC. Protein product: CASSQDQGLGSYGYTF.

The V and J genes are TRBV15 and TRBJ2-5; D is possibly TRBD2 (5 bases). Germline V gives CDR1 LNHNV, CDR2 YYDKDF (reference sequence). Trimming pared 2 bases from V and 0 bases from J, leaving 7 bases between. This CDR3 has 14 residues. As DNA, the CDR3 is TGTGCCACCAGCAGATGGGAGAACCAAGAGACCCAGTACTTC. It is translated as CATSRWENQETQYF.

This clonotype was seen ten or more times. The V gene is TRBV2, the J gene TRBJ2-3; 8 bases align to TRBD2. The J segment lost 1 base and the V segment lost 2 bases, leaving 5 bases of the junction unmatched. Germline loops: CDR1 SNHLY, CDR2 FYNNEI. CDR3 size: 16 residues. This CDR3 reads CASSEPGLERTDTQYF. The CDR3, as DNA: TGTGCCAGCAGTGAACCGGGACTAGAACGCACAGATACGCAGTATTTT.

This clonotype was picked up many times. The V gene is TRBV5-1, the J gene TRBJ2-5, with 8 bases identical to TRBD1. Germline values: CDR1 SGHRS, CDR2 YFSETQ. The CDR3 runs 14 residues. V shed 0 bases, J shed 5 bases, and the junction held 3 bases outside the gene matches. CDR3 protein: CASSLADRVETQYF. As DNA, the CDR3 is TGCGCCAGCAGCTTGGCGGACAGGGTGGAGACCCAGTACTTC.